The subject of this entry is one TCR beta chain. Its matching antigen is unknown. Profiled with immunoSEQ multiplex PCR; TCRdb holds only in-frame clones, not every one. The sample includes 2 million to 2.5 million clones, 85% to 95% of them seen just once. This sample was included in a study of shared clonotypes between healthy human individuals. Study-level results: Lower generation probabilities were found for non-shared clonotypes than for those shared by all four donors.

The V gene's germline CDR1 is MDHEN and CDR2 SYDVKM. The CDR3 is 14 amino acids. Trimming removed 6 bases from V and 8 bases from J; junction bases left unmatched: 7. The gene calls are TRBV28 and TRBJ1-4; 9 bases agree with TRBD1. The TCR originated in a man between 18 and 29 years old in good health. Some clones in this sample may be carry-over from other donors' samples. The sequencing input was naive CD4+ T cells from PBMCs. The subset here: CD45RA+ positively selected. In DNA form, the CDR3 reads TGTGCCAGCAGCAGTACAGGGGGCCGGGAAAAACTGTTTTTT. It is translated as CASSSTGGREKLFF.